This T cell receptor (beta chain) was sequenced for a study of blood T cells in healthy people across ages. The total RNA that was extracted per sample amounted to at least 6 micrograms. Whole-study findings and limits: More naive CD4+ cells and higher diversity were found in long-lived than in aged donors.

The second PCR ran roughly 7 to 12 cycles with a sample-barcoded 5' primer and J-beta primers. One entry per CDR3 protein, called by TCRdb with MiXCR from the 5' RACE reads. This table holds roughly 790,000 distinct CDR3 sequences, roughly 44% found once. Details on this clonotype: Its matching antigen is unknown.

V gave up 6 bases and J gave up 11 bases; unmatched junction bases: 2. CDR3 length: 10 amino acids. The chain is built from TRBV12-3 or TRBV12-4 and TRBJ2-3, with 7 bases aligning to TRBD1. The sequencing input was blood. The TCR comes from a woman aged 60-70 years in good health. CDR3 bases: TGTGCCAGCAGCCAGGGGGTGCAGTATTTT. Protein product: CASSQGVQYF.